The T cell receptor beta chain described here comes from a study of radiotherapy plus CTLA-4 blockade in lung cancer. Sequencing used immunoSEQ multiplex PCR; TCRdb keeps in-frame clones, though not all of them. The sample lists more than 40,000 clones, around 77% occurring once. Germline V CDR1 and CDR2: SGHRS, YFSETQ. The V end lost 0 bases, the J end lost 1 base, and 13 bases lay between the germline ends. This CDR3 region has 16 residues. The TCR sequence derives from a human donor with non-small cell lung cancer who had stable disease on radiotherapy plus ipilimumab. Material: peripheral blood, obtained from a patient treated with radiotherapy plus ipilimumab. The chain carries TRBV5-1 and TRBJ1-1, with a weak D call TRBD1 (5 bases). For the CDR3, the DNA is TGCGCCAGCAGCTTGGAAGCGGGGCACGGGAACACTGAAGCTTTCTTT. This translates into CASSLEAGHGNTEAFF.